The rows below give T cell receptor beta chains drawn from one sample of a study of cytomegalovirus exposure and HLA in healthy donors. Clones were sequenced by immunoSEQ multiplex PCR, and TCRdb holds only the in-frame ones, with some missing. The sample comprises 100,000 to 150,000 clones, 75% to 90% of which are singletons, and about 9.2% rests with the top ten. Sequences were obtained from PBMCs. These receptors were collected from a man younger than 40 in good health and CMV-seropositive. The CDR3 runs from the conserved cysteine through the conserved F or W. D genes are given only for firm matches. The listing skips clone size in some rows; elsewhere it reads once, few, many or a size class.

length: 13; V: TRBV7-3; D: TRBD1; J: TRBJ1-2; size: few; CDR3: CASSLQGARGYTF; DNA: TGTGCCAGCAGCTTGCAGGGGGCGAGAGGCTACACCTTC
length: 13; V: TRBV11-1; D: -; J: TRBJ2-7; size: -; CDR3: CASSLVQAYEQYF; DNA: TGTGCCAGCAGCTTAGTACAGGCCTACGAGCAGTACTTC
length: 13; V: TRBV7-9; D: TRBD2; J: TRBJ2-2; size: -; CDR3: CASSPAGGGELFF; DNA: TGTGCCAGCAGCCCGGCGGGGGGCGGGGAGCTGTTTTTT
length: 16; V: TRBV5-8; D: TRBD1; J: TRBJ2-3; size: -; CDR3: CASSLLGGTGTDTQYF; DNA: TGTGCCAGCAGCTTATTAGGAGGGACAGGGACAGATACGCAGTATTTT
length: 15; V: TRBV5-1; D: TRBD1; J: TRBJ1-6; size: -; CDR3: CASSSGQGENSPLHF; DNA: TGCGCCAGCAGCTCCGGACAGGGGGAGAATTCACCCCTCCACTTT
length: 15; V: TRBV9; D: TRBD2; J: TRBJ2-1; size: -; CDR3: CASSPWAGGQNEQFF; DNA: TGTGCCAGCAGCCCATGGGCGGGGGGCCAGAATGAGCAGTTCTTC
length: 15; V: TRBV21-1; D: -; J: TRBJ1-2; size: -; CDR3: CASSTRDRLNYGYTF; DNA: TGTGCCAGCAGCACCCGGGACAGGCTTAACTATGGCTACACCTTC
length: 15; V: TRBV10-3; D: -; J: TRBJ1-2; size: -; CDR3: CAISESQDAFYGYTF; DNA: TGTGCCATCAGTGAGTCGCAGGATGCATTCTATGGCTACACCTTC
length: 12; V: TRBV6-1; D: -; J: TRBJ2-1; size: -; CDR3: CASSDRPDEQFF; DNA: TGTGCCAGCAGTGACAGGCCCGATGAGCAGTTCTTC
length: 17; V: TRBV6-1; D: TRBD1; J: TRBJ1-1; size: -; CDR3: CASSEFRQGKMNTEAFF; DNA: TGTGCCAGCAGTGAATTCCGACAGGGGAAGATGAACACTGAAGCTTTCTTT
length: 14; V: TRBV7-2; D: -; J: TRBJ1-3; size: -; CDR3: CASSLSGSGNTIYF; DNA: TGTGCCAGCAGCTTAAGCGGCTCTGGAAACACCATATATTTT
length: 13; V: TRBV6-5; D: TRBD2; J: TRBJ2-2; size: -; CDR3: CATGGYGGRELFF; DNA: TGTGCCACCGGGGGTTACGGGGGGAGGGAGCTGTTTTTT
length: 13; V: TRBV7-3; D: -; J: TRBJ1-1; size: -; CDR3: CASSSTGNTEAFF; DNA: TGTGCCAGCAGCTCCACTGGTAACACTGAAGCTTTCTTT
length: 15; V: TRBV19; D: -; J: TRBJ1-2; size: -; CDR3: CASSIGGDGSYGYTF; DNA: TGTGCCAGTAGTATCGGAGGGGATGGGTCCTATGGCTACACCTTC
length: 14; V: TRBV6-5; D: TRBD1; J: TRBJ1-6; size: -; CDR3: CASTPGQGDSPLHF; DNA: TGTGCCAGCACCCCGGGACAGGGGGACTCACCCCTCCACTTT
length: 12; V: TRBV12-5; D: -; J: TRBJ1-2; size: -; CDR3: CASGLVRNGYTF; DNA: TGTGCTAGTGGTTTGGTTAGAAATGGCTACACCTTC
length: 13; V: TRBV30; D: TRBD2; J: TRBJ2-1; size: once; CDR3: CAWSTSGNNEQFF; DNA: TGTGCCTGGAGTACTAGCGGGAACAATGAGCAGTTCTTC
length: 16; V: TRBV7-9; D: -; J: TRBJ2-1; size: -; CDR3: CASSSDSLGVYNEQFF; DNA: TGTGCCAGCAGCTCGGACAGTCTGGGGGTATACAATGAGCAGTTCTTC
length: 12; V: TRBV29-1; D: -; J: TRBJ1-1; size: -; CDR3: CSVDGGTTEAFF; DNA: TGCAGCGTTGACGGGGGGACCACTGAAGCTTTCTTT
length: 15; V: TRBV19; D: -; J: TRBJ1-1; size: -; CDR3: CASNSFTGENTEAFF; DNA: TGTGCCAGTAACTCGTTTACAGGAGAAAACACTGAAGCTTTCTTT
length: 14; V: TRBV19; D: TRBD1; J: TRBJ1-5; size: -; CDR3: CASSLGQFNQPQHF; DNA: TGTGCCAGTAGTCTGGGACAGTTCAATCAGCCCCAGCATTTT
length: 15; V: TRBV19; D: -; J: TRBJ1-2; size: -; CDR3: CASSISGQINYGYTF; DNA: TGTGCCAGTAGTATATCCGGACAGATAAACTATGGCTACACCTTC
length: 16; V: TRBV18; D: -; J: TRBJ1-2; size: few; CDR3: CASSPAMFRGGDGYTF; DNA: TGTGCCAGCTCACCCGCGATGTTTAGGGGGGGAGATGGCTACACCTTC
length: 14; V: TRBV30; D: -; J: TRBJ1-2; size: -; CDR3: CAWSVGRGGYGYTF; DNA: TGTGCCTGGAGTGTGGGTAGGGGCGGCTATGGCTACACCTTC
length: 14; V: TRBV5-1; D: -; J: TRBJ2-5; size: -; CDR3: CASSPLQGMGTQYF; DNA: TGCGCCAGCAGCCCGTTGCAGGGTATGGGGACCCAGTACTTC
length: 13; V: TRBV27; D: TRBD1; J: TRBJ2-5; size: few; CDR3: CASSHRGRETQYF; DNA: TGTGCCAGCAGTCATAGGGGGCGGGAGACCCAGTACTTC
length: 19; V: TRBV7-3; D: -; J: TRBJ1-2; size: -; CDR3: CASSLTKPRRTPGLYGYTF; DNA: TGTGCCAGCAGCTTAACGAAGCCGAGGAGGACGCCGGGCCTCTATGGCTACACCTTC
length: 16; V: TRBV12-5; D: TRBD2; J: TRBJ2-3; size: -; CDR3: CASGFGGGGGTDTQYF; DNA: TGTGCTAGTGGTTTTGGTGGAGGCGGGGGGACAGATACGCAGTATTTT
length: 14; V: TRBV2; D: -; J: TRBJ2-3; size: -; CDR3: CASRERLSTDTQYF; DNA: TGTGCCAGCAGGGAGCGCCTCAGCACAGATACGCAGTATTTT
length: 18; V: TRBV19; D: TRBD2; J: TRBJ2-3; size: -; CDR3: CASSIGVVSGGLTDTQYF; DNA: TGTGCCAGTAGTATAGGGGTTGTTAGCGGGGGGTTGACAGATACGCAGTATTTT
length: 15; V: TRBV7-2; D: -; J: TRBJ2-7; size: -; CDR3: CASSLGGGAGYEQYF; DNA: TGTGCCAGCAGCTTAGGTGGGGGCGCAGGGTACGAGCAGTACTTC
length: 14; V: TRBV6-4; D: TRBD2; J: TRBJ2-2; size: -; CDR3: CASSLLAESGELFF; DNA: TGTGCCAGCAGCCTGCTAGCGGAAAGTGGGGAGCTGTTTTTT
length: 14; V: TRBV6-1; D: TRBD1; J: TRBJ2-7; size: -; CDR3: CASSLGQGDYEQYF; DNA: TGTGCCAGCAGTCTGGGACAGGGCGACTACGAGCAGTACTTC
length: 11; V: TRBV20-1; D: TRBD1; J: TRBJ2-5; size: -; CDR3: CSATRGETQYF; DNA: TGCAGTGCTACCAGGGGGGAGACCCAGTACTTC
length: 15; V: TRBV10-3; D: TRBD1; J: TRBJ2-7; size: -; CDR3: CAISEFGQGAPEQYF; DNA: TGTGCCATCAGTGAGTTCGGACAGGGGGCGCCCGAGCAGTACTTC
length: 17; V: TRBV11-2; D: TRBD2; J: TRBJ2-5; size: -; CDR3: CASSLGTSGGAGETQYF; DNA: TGTGCCAGCAGCTTAGGGACTAGCGGGGGGGCGGGGGAGACCCAGTACTTC
length: 14; V: TRBV11-2; D: -; J: TRBJ1-2; size: -; CDR3: CASSLNVQGSGYTF; DNA: TGTGCCAGCAGCTTAAACGTTCAGGGGTCCGGCTACACCTTC
length: 15; V: TRBV7-9; D: TRBD1; J: TRBJ2-3; size: -; CDR3: CASSATGGHTDTQYF; DNA: TGTGCCAGCAGCGCCACAGGGGGCCACACAGATACGCAGTATTTT
length: 14; V: TRBV4-2; D: -; J: TRBJ2-5; size: -; CDR3: CASSRLAGQETQYF; DNA: TGTGCCAGCAGCCGTCTGGCGGGGCAAGAGACCCAGTACTTC
length: 15; V: TRBV6-6; D: TRBD2; J: TRBJ2-1; size: -; CDR3: CASSYELAGRNEQFF; DNA: TGTGCCAGCAGTTACGAACTAGCGGGCAGAAATGAGCAGTTCTTC
length: 13; V: TRBV25-1; D: -; J: TRBJ1-2; size: -; CDR3: CASSERGVYGYTF; DNA: TGTGCCAGCAGTGAACGAGGTGTCTATGGCTACACCTTC
length: 13; V: TRBV5-1; D: -; J: TRBJ2-7; size: -; CDR3: CASSQWGEGEQYF; DNA: TGCGCCAGCAGCCAGTGGGGTGAGGGCGAGCAGTACTTC
length: 13; V: TRBV29-1; D: TRBD1; J: TRBJ2-3; size: -; CDR3: CSVAQGGTDTQYF; DNA: TGCAGCGTTGCACAGGGGGGCACAGATACGCAGTATTTT